This passage covers 11 T cell receptor beta chains from one sample sequenced in a study of blood T cell repertoires in COVID-19. Clones were read by immunoSEQ multiplex PCR, and TCRdb kept only the in-frame ones, dropping some. The sample comprises a few hundred thousand clones, about 89% of which are singletons, and 9.5% rests with the top ten. The sequenced sample was PBMCs or T cells enriched from blood (not recorded which). The origin of the receptors is a middle-aged woman who had recovered from COVID-19.

This chain links TRBV10-3 with TRBJ1-1; TRBD1 matches at 10 bases. Germline CDR1 and CDR2: ENHRY and SYGVKD. The CDR3 is 18 amino acids. With V trimmed by 7 bases and J by 4 bases, 18 bases remained unmatched. CDR3 residues: CAIMPGQGSDSVSTEAFF. The CDR3 coding sequence is TGTGCCATCATGCCGGGACAGGGGTCCGACTCCGTATCCACTGAAGCTTTCTTT.

The rearrangement uses TRBV5-6 and TRBJ2-2; TRBD2 aligns across 9 bases. Germline V gene data show CDR1 as SGHDT and CDR2 as YYEEEE. The ends lost 4 bases at V and 4 bases at J; junction bases unmatched: 8. The CDR3 covers 16 residues. CDR3 in amino acids: CASSRGLAFSTGELFF. The CDR3 DNA reads TGTGCCAGCAGCCGAGGACTAGCGTTTAGCACCGGGGAGCTGTTTTTT.

The chain is built from TRBV4-3 and TRBJ2-7; 7 bases fit TRBD1. This CDR3 is built from 15 residues. Germline-derived CDR1 and CDR2 are LGHNA and YSLEER. V was clipped by 4 bases and J by 5 bases; unmatched bases: 11. The chain's CDR3 is CASSRDDRVFDEQYF. CDR3 sequence (DNA): TGCGCCAGCAGCCGAGACGACAGGGTCTTCGACGAGCAGTACTTC.

The CDR3 bases are TGTGCCAGTAGTATTACAGGGGGAGAGACCCAGTACTTC. Translation gives CASSITGGETQYF. This chain links TRBV19 with TRBJ2-5; 8 positions agree with TRBD1. V shed 3 bases and J 4 bases; nucleotides not matched to a gene: 1. CDR3 length: 13 amino acids. In germline, CDR1 is LNHDA, CDR2 SQIVND (reference sequence).

A single count supports this clone. The junction departs from the called germline gene at one end, perhaps through a read error. The chain recombines TRBV7-7 with TRBJ2-2, with 9 bases that match TRBD2. Germline V gene sequence: CDR1 SSHAT, CDR2 FNYEAQ (reference sequence). The CDR3 contains 15 residues. The CDR3 DNA is TGTGCTAGCACCTCTAGCGGGGCGAACACCGGGGAGCTGTTTTTT. The encoded protein is CASTSSGANTGELFF.

The rearrangement links TRBV11-2 to TRBJ2-1, with 13 bases identical to TRBD2. Trimming took 8 bases from V and 9 from J; bases not matched to a gene: 13. This CDR3 region has 16 residues. Germline lookup yields CDR1 SGHAT and CDR2 FQNNGV. The CDR3 region is CASGSGTSGIVVEQFF. In DNA form, the CDR3 reads TGTGCCAGCGGGTCAGGGACTAGCGGGATAGTGGTTGAGCAGTTCTTC.

The J gene is TRBJ2-2, the V gene TRBV29-1; TRBD2 might be the D (5 bases). CDR1 is SQVTM, CDR2 ANQGSEA, per germline. V was cut by 5 bases and J by 1 base, with 11 bases left in between. The CDR3 loop spans 14 amino acids. The CDR3 DNA follows: TGCAGCGTTCCACGGGGTGGGAACACCGGGGAGCTGTTTTTT. It yields the protein CSVPRGGNTGELFF.

The genes are TRBV5-6 and TRBJ1-2, with unresolved D. The CDR3 sequence is 16 residues long. Trimming cost V 1 base and J 4 bases, with 17 bases left between them. Germline V gene data show CDR1 as SGHDT and CDR2 as YYEEEE. CDR3: CASSLRGWAPSYGYTF. For the CDR3, the DNA is TGTGCCAGCAGCTTGAGAGGGTGGGCCCCCTCCTATGGCTACACCTTC.

This rearrangement joins TRBV7-8 to TRBJ2-7, with 9 bases fitting TRBD2. The CDR3 length is 13 residues. Per germline, CDR1 SGHVS and CDR2 FQNEAQ. After removal of 1 base from V and 7 bases from J, the junction contained 2 bases not matched to a gene. CDR3 coding DNA: TGTGCCAGCAGCTTAGTGCTAGCGGGAGAGCAGTACTTC. It is translated as CASSLVLAGEQYF. Full variable domain (rest looked up from reference TRBV7-8 and TRBJ2-7): GAGVSQSPRYKVAKRGQDVALRCDPISGHVSLFWYQQALGQGPEFLTYFQNEAQLDKSGLPSDRFFAERPEGSVSTLKIQRTQQEDSAVYLCASSLVLAGEQYFGPGTRLTVT.

This CDR3 reads CASSSGQGNINYGYTF. The CDR3 DNA is TGTGCCAGCAGTTCGGGACAGGGGAATATTAACTATGGCTACACCTTC. The rearrangement uses TRBV6-5 and TRBJ1-2; 10 bases align to TRBD1. CDR3 length: 16 residues. V trimming: 4 bases; J trimming: 1 base; junction bases outside the gene matches: 6. Germline CDR1 reads MNHEY; CDR2 reads SVGAGI.

In this sample, this clone turned up once. The J gene is TRBJ1-3, the V gene TRBV28; TRBD1 agrees at 9 bases. With V trimmed by 7 bases and J by 1 base, 8 bases remained unmatched. The CDR3 length is 16 residues. CDR1 MDHEN and CDR2 SYDVKM come from the germline V gene. CDR3 DNA: TGTGCCAGCACCTCCATGGGGACAGGGTCTGGAAACACCATATATTTT. Translated, it gives CASTSMGTGSGNTIYF.